The 8 T cell receptor beta chains reported below all come from one sample, sequenced in a study of OX40 agonist ivuxolimab in advanced cancers. Sequencing used immunoSEQ multiplex PCR; TCRdb keeps in-frame clones, though not all of them. The repertoire has 30,000 to 45,000 clones, 80% to 90% of them found once; the top ten carry around 33%. The source was CD4+ or CD8+ T cells sorted from blood, collected in a trial of the OX40 agonist ivuxolimab. Receptor source: an adult with an advanced solid tumor such as melanoma, head and neck, liver or kidney cancer.

The V and J genes are TRBV12-2 and TRBJ2-7; no check of the table's D call, TRBD2, against the DNA was made. TRBV12-2 is noted as a pseudogene. The CDR3 consists of 17 residues. As DNA, the CDR3 is TGTGCAAGTCGCTTAGCCAGCCGGGACCCACTAGCGGGGGAGCAGTACTTC. This codes for CASRLASRDPLAGEQYF.

In its sample, this clone was seen a few times. V gene TRBV10-3 combines with J gene TRBJ1-1; D gene ambiguous. Deletions cut 0 bases from V and 7 bases from J, with 9 bases between. CDR1 and CDR2 from the germline V gene are ENHRY and SYGVKD. The CDR3 is 13 residues long. CDR3 DNA sequence: TGTGCCATCAGTGAGTCGGTTGGGAGTGAAGCTTTCTTT. Its protein is CAISESVGSEAFF.

About this clone itself: One end of the junction is discordant with germline, which a read error may explain. The chain recombines TRBV11-2 with TRBJ2-7, with D unclear. Germline V CDR1 and CDR2: SGHAT, FQNNGV. This CDR3 contains 12 residues. The CDR3 nucleotides read TGTGCCAGCAGCCCACCGGGTTTACTTGGCTCCTTC. Amino acids: CASSPPGLLGSF.

The genes are TRBV6-5 and TRBJ1-1, with D tentatively TRBD1 (5 bases). The V gene lost 0 bases and the J gene lost 1 base, with 6 bases spanning the gap. Germline V CDR1 and CDR2: MNHEY, SVGAGI. The CDR3 length is 14 residues. DNA for the CDR3: TGTGCCAGCAGTTACTCGGGGCGGAACACTGAAGCTTTCTTT. The encoded protein is CASSYSGRNTEAFF.

The rearrangement joins TRBV2 to TRBJ1-5, with D perhaps TRBD1 (5 bases). The CDR3 loop spans 15 amino acids. V shed 6 bases and J shed 2 bases, with 14 bases lying between them. In germline, CDR1 is SNHLY, CDR2 FYNNEI. The chain's CDR3 is CASSDGGAGNQPQHF. The CDR3 region has the DNA TGTGCCAGCAGCGACGGGGGAGCGGGCAATCAGCCCCAGCATTTT.

The J gene is TRBJ2-3, the V gene TRBV10-3; the match to TRBD1 covers 10 bases. CDR3 size: 15 residues. V gave up 4 bases and J gave up 6 bases; unmatched junction bases: 7. Germline V gene data show CDR1 as ENHRY and CDR2 as SYGVKD. The CDR3 DNA follows: TGTGCCATCAGTGCTCCGGGACAGGGGACTGATACGCAGTATTTT. It codes for CAISAPGQGTDTQYF.

The chain uses TRBV7-9 and TRBJ1-6; 7 positions agree with TRBD1. Germline assignment: CDR1 SEHNR and CDR2 FQNEAQ (reference sequence). The CDR3 is 12 amino acids. V lost 3 bases to trimming and J lost 14 bases; unmatched junction nucleotides: 4. CDR3 amino acids: CASSFPGGTLHF. CDR3 sequence (DNA): TGTGCCAGCAGCTTCCCAGGGGGGACCCTCCACTTT.

This chain links TRBV19 with TRBJ2-2; TRBD2 might be the D (6 bases). Germline V CDR1 and CDR2: LNHDA, SQIVND (reference sequence). This CDR3 has 15 residues. V lost 6 bases to trimming and J lost 3 bases, with 14 bases between them. CDR3 protein: CASRAGGLDTGELFF. DNA for the CDR3: TGTGCCAGTAGGGCAGGAGGGTTGGACACCGGGGAGCTGTTTTTT.